This T cell receptor (beta chain) was captured in a study of T cells of healthy individuals. The V gene lost 5 bases and the J gene lost 6 bases, with 14 bases spanning the gap. Germline V gene lookup returns CDR1 MNHEY and CDR2 SVGAGI. The CDR3 covers 13 residues. From the 5' RACE reads, TCRdb called clonotypes with MiXCR, one entry per CDR3 protein. The sample carries some 69,000 distinct CDR3 sequences, 15% to 20% recorded once. The chain couples TRBV6-5 to TRBJ2-7; TRBD1 is a possible D gene (6 bases). The TCR comes from a human donor in good health. DNA of the CDR3: TGTGCCAGCAGTAAGACAGGCCGAGTCGAGCAGTACTTC. Encoded protein: CASSKTGRVEQYF.